This entry concerns a single T cell receptor beta chain. The sample belongs to a study of blood T cell repertoires in COVID-19. About the research overall: There were acute and convalescent COVID-19 samples, and they came from the United States, Italy and Spain. T cells, B-cell-depleted T cells, or PBMCs supplied cDNA or gDNA.

Adults between about 18 and 89 years of age took part from about 24 US areas. Recovered status applied to Cohort 3 donors who had two consecutive negative PCRs. It also applied to those with clearance or with symptom resolution. Clones were sequenced by immunoSEQ multiplex PCR, and TCRdb holds only the in-frame ones, with some missing. The sample shows about 500,000 clones, roughly 87% of them seen only once. This CDR3 spans 13 amino acids. Trimming stripped 5 bases from V and 3 bases from J, with 10 bases between. The sequencing input was PBMCs or T cells enriched from blood (not recorded which). The V gene is TRBV12-3 or TRBV12-4, the J gene TRBJ1-1, with D uncertain. This receptor was taken from a woman aged 18-35 years who had recovered from COVID-19. CDR3 in DNA: TGTGCCAGCAGTAGGGAGAGGGACACTGAAGCTTTCTTT. The encoded protein is CASSRERDTEAFF.